A single sample is the source of the 7 T cell receptor beta chains below, sequenced in a study of cytomegalovirus exposure and HLA in healthy donors. Researchers ran the PCR with 60 Vbeta and 13 Jbeta primers. The method was immunoSEQ multiplex PCR; TCRdb's version includes in-frame clones alone and lacks a portion of them. The sample records about 110,000 clones, about 70% being singletons. Sequenced input: PBMCs. Receptor source: a woman under 40 in good health and CMV-seronegative.

The DNA of the CDR3 is TGTGCCAGTAGTATAGATTTGAGGGGGTACAATGAGCAGTTCTTC. Its translation: CASSIDLRGYNEQFF. The rearrangement links TRBV19 to TRBJ2-1; D perhaps matches TRBD1 (6 bases). The CDR3 totals 15 residues. CDR1 and CDR2 (germline): LNHDA, SQIVND (reference sequence). Trimming shortened V by 0 bases and J by 4 bases, and 10 bases separated the two germline ends.

This chain uses TRBV27 with TRBJ2-7; 10 positions match TRBD1. Germline CDR1 MNHEY, CDR2 SMNVEV (reference sequence). V shed 5 bases, J shed 4 bases, and the junction held 14 bases outside the gene matches. CDR3 length: 17 amino acids. For the CDR3, the DNA is TGTGCCAGCAGTCACCCCCGGTGGAGGGACAGGGGTTACGAGCAGTACTTC. Its protein is CASSHPRWRDRGYEQYF.

CDR3 nucleotides: TGTGCCAGCAGCTACCCGGGACAGGGGGCAGGACTATGGGGCTACACCTTC. Amino acids: CASSYPGQGAGLWGYTF. The chain has TRBV7-2 and TRBJ1-2, with 12 positions matching TRBD1. The germline V gene has CDR1 SGHTA and CDR2 FQGNSA. V lost 4 bases and J lost 8; bases outside the gene matches: 14. This CDR3 comprises 17 residues.

The chain employs TRBV27 and TRBJ2-7, with D perhaps matching TRBD1 (6 bases). Germline assignment: CDR1 MNHEY and CDR2 SMNVEV (reference sequence). The CDR3 runs 13 residues. V lost 6 bases to trimming and J lost 0 bases, with 9 bases between them. The CDR3 loop is CASSTGFSYEQYF. The CDR3 DNA is TGTGCCAGCAGCACAGGGTTCTCCTACGAGCAGTACTTC.

The rearrangement links TRBV18 to TRBJ1-4, with a possible D match to TRBD1 (6 bases). Germline V gives CDR1 KGHSH, CDR2 LQKENI. This CDR3 is 14 amino acids long. Trimming removed 2 bases at V and 7 bases at J, with 11 bases between. CDR3: CASSPGQIAEKLFF. Here the CDR3 DNA reads TGTGCCAGCTCACCAGGACAGATTGCTGAAAAACTGTTTTTT.

This clone was detected only once. The genes are TRBV19 and TRBJ1-1; 8 nucleotides agree with TRBD1. J lost 12 bases, V lost 6 bases, and 6 bases had no gene match. The V gene's germline CDR1 is LNHDA and CDR2 SQIVND (reference sequence). The CDR3 runs 11 residues. The CDR3 reads CASRRQGRSFF. The CDR3 bases are TGTGCCAGTAGACGACAGGGGAGATCTTTCTTT. Supplemented by reference TRBV19 and TRBJ1-1, the full variable domain reads DGGITQSPKYLFRKEGQNVTLSCEQNLNHDAMYWYRQDPGQGLRLIYYSQIVNDFQKGDIAEGYSVSREKKESFPLTVTSAQKNPTAFYLCASRRQGRSFFGQGTRLTVV.

This clone was detected only once. CDR3 protein: CASRLAGVNEQYF. Here the CDR3 DNA reads TGCGCCAGCAGGCTAGCGGGAGTCAACGAGCAGTACTTC. The chain carries TRBV10-2 and TRBJ2-7, with TRBD2 identical over 10 bases. Germline CDR1 WSHSY, CDR2 SAAADI. The CDR3 is 13 residues long. V was pared by 6 bases and J by 5 bases, with 4 bases of the junction left unmatched.